These 25 T cell receptor beta chains were all obtained from the same sample, sequenced in a study of T cell clones after liver transplantation. Sequencing was performed with immunoSEQ multiplex PCR; in TCRdb, only in-frame clones are kept and a portion is missing. The sample yields over 50,000 clones, less than 85% seen once. The sequenced sample was CD4+ T cells from blood, obtained before liver transplant. The receptors here all came from a human donor who received a liver transplant.

The chain has TRBV27 and TRBJ2-7, with TRBD2 matching 12 bases. The CDR3 extends over 14 amino acids. Losses at the gene ends were 5 bases for V and 8 bases for J; bases not matched to a gene: 7. CDR1 and CDR2 (germline): MNHEY, SMNVEV (reference sequence). In DNA, the CDR3 is TGTGCCAGCAGTCCCCTAGCGGGAGGGCCTCAGCAGTACTTC. This codes for CASSPLAGGPQQYF.

The chain recombines TRBV28 with TRBJ2-4; the D is unclear. Germline loops: CDR1 MDHEN, CDR2 SYDVKM. V was shortened by 2 bases and J by 1 base, with 12 bases between the two germline ends. This CDR3 contains 16 residues. In DNA form, the CDR3 reads TGTGCCAGCAGTTTAAATGTAGCCGGGGCCAAAAACATTCAGTACTTC. Translating gives CASSLNVAGAKNIQYF. Drawing the rest from reference TRBV28 and TRBJ2-4, the complete variable domain is DVKVTQSSRYLVKRTGEKVFLECVQDMDHENMFWYRQDPGLGLRLIYFSYDVKMKEKGDIPEGYSVSREKKERFSLILESASTNQTSMYLCASSLNVAGAKNIQYFGAGTRLSVL.

The chain is built from TRBV19 and TRBJ2-7; a weak D match, TRBD1 (6 bases). V lost 4 bases, J lost 4 bases, and 14 bases lay in between. Looked up from germline, CDR1 is LNHDA and CDR2 is SQIVND (reference sequence). The CDR3 consists of 14 residues. The CDR3 DNA reads TGTGCCAGTAGTAATCCAGGGGCGTTATACGAGCAGTACTTC. This sequence encodes CASSNPGALYEQYF.

In DNA form, the CDR3 reads TGTGCCAGCAGCCGACCGGACTACGAGCAGTACTTC. This gives the protein CASSRPDYEQYF. V and J are TRBV5-4 and TRBJ2-7; D is ambiguous. The CDR3 runs to 12 residues. Germline CDR1 is SGHNT and CDR2 is YYREEE (reference sequence). The ends were cut back, 4 bases at V and 3 bases at J, with 8 bases in the middle.

CDR3 nucleotide sequence: TGTGCCAGCAGCTTAGCGGGAGTGATGAACGAGCAGTACTTC. Protein sequence: CASSLAGVMNEQYF. The rearrangement links TRBV28 to TRBJ2-7, with TRBD2 matching 9 bases. This CDR3 is built from 14 residues. Trimming took 6 bases from V and 5 from J; bases not matched to a gene: 8. CDR1 is MDHEN, CDR2 SYDVKM, per germline.

The chain couples TRBV5-4 to TRBJ2-7, with 11 positions matching TRBD2. V shed 4 bases and J 1 base; nucleotides not matched to a gene: 7. The CDR3 runs 16 residues. Germline loops: CDR1 SGHNT, CDR2 YYREEE (reference sequence). CDR3 loop: CASSPELAGVSYEQYF. The CDR3 nucleotides are TGTGCCAGCAGCCCCGAACTAGCGGGAGTGTCCTACGAGCAGTACTTC.

This clone appeared once. V usage is TRBV2 and J usage is TRBJ2-2; no clear D gene. The CDR3 consists of 14 residues. Germline CDR1 SNHLY, CDR2 FYNNEI. Trimming shortened V by 7 bases and J by 3 bases, and 12 bases separated the two germline ends. The CDR3 spells CASKWLPDTGELFF. The CDR3 DNA is TGTGCCAGCAAGTGGCTACCCGACACCGGGGAGCTGTTTTTT.

The rearrangement joins TRBV5-6 to TRBJ1-2; a weak D match, TRBD1 (6 bases). The V gene lost 0 bases and the J gene lost 7 bases, with 13 bases spanning the gap. The CDR3 consists of 14 residues. Germline V gene sequence: CDR1 SGHDT, CDR2 YYEEEE. In nucleotides, the CDR3 is TGTGCCAGCAGCTTGGAACAGGGTATGGGTGGCTACACCTTC. Translated, it gives CASSLEQGMGGYTF.

J is TRBJ1-5 and V is TRBV10-3, with TRBD1 matching 8 bases. Germline trimming cut 3 bases from V and 6 bases from J; bases unmatched to any gene: 10. The CDR3 runs to 16 residues. From germline, CDR1 is ENHRY and CDR2 SYGVKD. Written as DNA, the CDR3 is TGTGCCATCAGTGAACAAGGACAGGGAGTCGTTCAGCCCCAGCATTTT. This codes for CAISEQGQGVVQPQHF.

This clone was seen only once. The CDR3 region is CASSFPGQGTEQYF. CDR3 bases: TGCGCCAGCAGCTTTCCGGGACAGGGTACCGAGCAGTACTTC. This chain links TRBV5-1 with TRBJ2-7, with TRBD1 matching over 9 bases. The CDR3 covers 14 residues. Looked up from germline, CDR1 is SGHRS and CDR2 is YFSETQ. After removal of 2 bases from V and 6 bases from J, the junction contained 6 bases not matched to a gene.

The chain recombines TRBV4-1 with TRBJ2-7; D possibly uses TRBD1 or TRBD2 (5 bases each). CDR1 is MGHRA, CDR2 YSYEKL, per germline. The CDR3 has 15 amino acids. V lost 3 bases, J lost 2 bases, and 14 bases lay in between. The CDR3 DNA reads as TGCGCCAGCAGCCAGGGTTTCCGGGACCCCTACGAGCAGTACTTC. Residues: CASSQGFRDPYEQYF.

This clone came up a few times. This rearrangement joins TRBV10-3 to TRBJ2-3; tentatively, D is TRBD2 (5 bases). The length of the CDR3 is 12 residues. V lost 11 bases and J lost 4, with 13 bases in between. Germline-derived CDR1 and CDR2 are ENHRY and SYGVKD. The CDR3 loop is CAAGSEPDTQYF. Here the CDR3 DNA reads TGTGCCGCGGGCAGCGAACCAGATACGCAGTATTTT.

The V call is TRBV28, the J call TRBJ2-7; a weak D match, TRBD1 (5 bases). The CDR3 runs 12 residues. Germline CDR1 reads MDHEN; CDR2 reads SYDVKM. Trimming stripped 6 bases from V and 7 bases from J, with 13 bases between. CDR3 nucleotide sequence: TGTGCCAGCAGCCCATTGGGGCTGGAGCAGTACTTC. It translates to CASSPLGLEQYF. The whole variable domain, remainder taken from reference TRBV28 and TRBJ2-7, is DVKVTQSSRYLVKRTGEKVFLECVQDMDHENMFWYRQDPGLGLRLIYFSYDVKMKEKGDIPEGYSVSREKKERFSLILESASTNQTSMYLCASSPLGLEQYFGPGTRLTVT.

The V call is TRBV5-1, the J call TRBJ2-7; a weak D match, TRBD1 (5 bases). Germline V lookup: CDR1 SGHRS, CDR2 YFSETQ. V was trimmed by 4 bases and J by 7 bases, leaving 21 bases between them. The CDR3 is made up of 15 amino acids. DNA for the CDR3: TGCGCCAGCAGCGACACCAGGGTTAGTGTGTTAGAGCAGTACTTC. Its protein product is CASSDTRVSVLEQYF.

The CDR3 loop is CASSGSLFYGYTF. Here the CDR3 DNA reads TGTGCCAGTAGCGGCAGCCTTTTCTATGGCTACACCTTC. V gene TRBV19 combines with J gene TRBJ1-2, with D hard to call. Trimming took 6 bases from V and 4 from J, leaving 12 bases between them. Germline values: CDR1 LNHDA, CDR2 SQIVND (reference sequence). This CDR3 region has 13 residues.

The DNA of the CDR3 is TGTGCCAGCAGTTTTTCGACAGGGAACACCGGGGAGCTGTTTTTT. Protein sequence: CASSFSTGNTGELFF. This sequence joins TRBV27 and TRBJ2-2, with D possibly being TRBD1 (6 bases). The CDR3 runs to 15 residues. V lost 3 bases and J 1 base, leaving 9 bases between the germline ends. Germline CDR1 is MNHEY and CDR2 is SMNVEV (reference sequence).

The genes are TRBV5-4 and TRBJ2-3; D ambiguous. This CDR3 comprises 14 residues. V lost 1 base, J lost 9 bases, and 15 bases lay in between. Germline V CDR1 and CDR2: SGHNT, YYREEE (reference sequence). The CDR3 nucleotides are TGTGCCAGCAGCTTGTTCTCCACCCCAGCGACGCAGTATTTT. As protein: CASSLFSTPATQYF.

A single count supports this clone. The V and J genes are TRBV7-2 and TRBJ1-5; D gene uncertain. Per the germline V gene, CDR1 is SGHTA and CDR2 is FQGNSA. Between the trimmed V and J ends, which lost 3 bases and 1 base, there was a span of 10 bases. The CDR3 totals 15 residues. CDR3 in amino acids: CASSFIADSNQPQHF. Written as DNA, the CDR3 is TGTGCCAGCAGCTTTATCGCCGACAGCAATCAGCCCCAGCATTTT. Together with reference TRBV7-2 and TRBJ1-5, the CDR3 gives the full variable domain: GAGVSQSPSNKVTEKGKDVELRCDPISGHTALYWYRQSLGQGLEFLIYFQGNSAPDKSGLPSDRFSAERTGGSVSTLTIQRTQQEDSAVYLCASSFIADSNQPQHFGDGTRLSIL.

The genes are TRBV7-9 and TRBJ2-3; no clear D gene. The V end was cut by 8 bases, the J end by 2 bases, with 5 bases between. The CDR3 totals 11 residues. Germline loops: CDR1 SEHNR, CDR2 FQNEAQ (reference sequence). CDR3 loop: CASENTDTQYF. Written as DNA, the CDR3 is TGTGCCAGCGAGAACACAGATACGCAGTATTTT.

The rearrangement joins TRBV18 to TRBJ1-5; D not resolved. V lost 1 base and J 7 bases, leaving 14 bases between the germline ends. This CDR3 spans 15 amino acids. Looked up from germline, CDR1 is KGHSH and CDR2 is LQKENI. The chain's CDR3 is CASSPLGTGRQPQHF. The CDR3 nucleotides read TGTGCCAGCTCACCACTCGGTACGGGGAGGCAGCCCCAGCATTTT. Filled out from reference TRBV18 and TRBJ1-5, the complete variable domain reads NAGVMQNPRHLVRRRGQEARLRCSPMKGHSHVYWYRQLPEEGLKFMVYLQKENIIDESGMPKERFSAEFPKEGPSILRIQQVVRGDSAAYFCASSPLGTGRQPQHFGDGTRLSIL.

The chain uses TRBV7-2 and TRBJ2-1, with TRBD2 identical over 8 bases. Germline CDR1 and CDR2: SGHTA and FQGNSA. Trimming removed 2 bases from V and 3 bases from J; junction bases left unmatched: 6. This CDR3 has 16 amino acids. CDR3 region: CASSLLGRAGYNEQFF. CDR3 sequence (DNA): TGTGCCAGCAGCTTACTCGGGAGGGCCGGCTACAATGAGCAGTTCTTC.

The chain couples TRBV9 to TRBJ1-2; D remains unclear. Germline values: CDR1 SGDLS, CDR2 YYNGEE. V was trimmed by 1 base and J by 6 bases, leaving 16 bases between them. CDR3 length: 15 residues. The CDR3 reads CASSVFEGHGHGYTF. The DNA for the CDR3 is TGTGCCAGCAGCGTATTCGAAGGGCATGGGCATGGCTACACCTTC.

This sequence joins TRBV7-3 and TRBJ1-1; D ambiguous. The CDR3 has 15 residues. V lost 1 base and J 4 bases, leaving 13 bases between the germline ends. CDR1 and CDR2 from the germline V gene are SGHTA and FQGTGA. The DNA of the CDR3 is TGTGCCAGCAGCTTAATTCCGTCTAGCGGCACTGAAGCTTTCTTT. As protein: CASSLIPSSGTEAFF.

J is TRBJ1-1 and V is TRBV2; 10 nucleotides align to TRBD1. The CDR3 is made up of 15 amino acids. V was clipped by 8 bases and J by 6 bases; unmatched bases: 12. The germline CDR1 and CDR2 sequences are SNHLY and FYNNEI. CDR3 in DNA: TGTGCCAGCCTCCGAGGGGACAGGGGCTCGCCTGAAGCTTTCTTT. This encodes CASLRGDRGSPEAFF.

The rearrangement links TRBV6-4 to TRBJ2-4; D possibly corresponds to TRBD1 (5 bases). The V gene's germline CDR1 is MRHNA and CDR2 SNTAGT. V was clipped by 2 bases and J by 6 bases, with 17 bases between them. The CDR3 totals 16 residues. CDR3 sequence: CASSDTRTRERNIQYF. CDR3 DNA sequence: TGTGCCAGCAGTGACACTCGGACCAGGGAACGAAACATTCAGTACTTC.